This T cell receptor (beta chain) was recorded in a study of response to subunit inactivated influenza vaccine (dated by TCRdb to the late 2010s). About the full investigation: To follow how T cells responded to a trivalent subunit inactivated influenza vaccine, the researchers relied on deep quantitative profiling of the T cell receptor repertoire. On the study overall, not on this receptor specifically: The authors suggested that each seasonal influenza vaccination may recruit only a limited number of new T cells.

As concerns this clonotype: Its antigen is unknown. Base qualities are not at hand, and no much larger clone is one base apart.

The library was built by means of RT-PCR. Data came from an Illumina HiSeq 2500. TCRdb reworked the public reads: Q25 trimming with fastp, MiXCR clone assembly, productive beta chains retained. Rows with one shared CDR3 protein collapse into an entry with the most common genes and DNA. Present in this sample are more than 500,000 distinct CDR3 sequences, 11% of which were seen just once. The top ten hold 11% of the sample. The trim is 7 bases for V and 2 bases for J, with a gap of 19 bases between the germline ends. Spanning cysteine to phenylalanine, the CDR3 consists of 16 amino acids. Here the CDR3 DNA is all that survives: 48 bases in frame from base 1. The sample also formed part of further work on T cells expressing NK-cell markers. The second paper further reports: TCR beta cDNA libraries were made by 5'RACE template switching that added a universal primer site and unique molecular identifiers. About eight donors provided sorted CD3+CD56+NKG2C+, CD3+CD56+NKG2C- and CD3+CD56-NKG2C+ T-cell subsets, whose TCR beta-chain repertoires were profiled. Among the eight sequenced donors, seven were HCMV-seropositive and one was HCMV-seronegative. In several experiments an anti-gammadeltaTCR antibody was added to restrict sorting to alphabetaTCR-expressing T cells. In roughly 6 donors, the dominant CD3+CD56+NKG2C+ clonotypes were found to rank among the top 10 CD8+ clonotypes and to make up 1.0-7.0% of CD8+ T cells. Those dominant clonotypes were again the most abundant among CD3+CD56-NKG2C+ cells in a handful of donors, at roughly 25-65%. Whether the expanded NKG2C-expressing T cell clones were specific for HCMV antigens remained unclear. The eight sequenced donors were randomly selected healthy volunteers, three men and five women. A commercial ELISA kit detecting HCMV-specific IgG in serum was used to determine HCMV serostatus. Peripheral blood mononuclear cells were isolated from blood by Ficoll density gradient centrifugation. For roughly 6 donors, bulk peripheral blood T-cell repertoires were also sequenced from unsorted PBMC. cDNA synthesis was primed from the TCR beta constant segment, followed by two successive PCR amplification steps. Libraries were sequenced as 2 x 150 bp reads on Illumina HiSeq 2000/2500, MiSeq or NextSeq. Reads were demultiplexed and grouped by UMI with MIGEC, and clonotypes were assembled and quantified with MiTCR. Only TCR cDNA sequences supported by at least two reads were kept to exclude erroneous sequences. The tcR package was used for downstream repertoire analysis, and clonotypes were matched between fractions using CDR3 nucleotide sequence together with V segment. VDJmatch was used to annotate antigen specificity against VDJdb, with one amino acid substitution in CDR3 allowed.

This sequence was found in a man aged 45 to 65 who received an inactivated influenza vaccine. Donor details come from another sample of the same person, matched by shared clones. The chain joins TRBV12-3 or TRBV12-4 to TRBJ2-3; perhaps TRBD2 is the D gene, with 6 bases matching. The source was PBMCs from blood, collected on the day of vaccination. For the CDR3, the sequence is CASIPSAAGTTDTQYF. In nucleotide form, the sequence is TGTGCCAGCATCCCCTCGGCCGCGGGGACCACAGATACGCAGTATTTT.